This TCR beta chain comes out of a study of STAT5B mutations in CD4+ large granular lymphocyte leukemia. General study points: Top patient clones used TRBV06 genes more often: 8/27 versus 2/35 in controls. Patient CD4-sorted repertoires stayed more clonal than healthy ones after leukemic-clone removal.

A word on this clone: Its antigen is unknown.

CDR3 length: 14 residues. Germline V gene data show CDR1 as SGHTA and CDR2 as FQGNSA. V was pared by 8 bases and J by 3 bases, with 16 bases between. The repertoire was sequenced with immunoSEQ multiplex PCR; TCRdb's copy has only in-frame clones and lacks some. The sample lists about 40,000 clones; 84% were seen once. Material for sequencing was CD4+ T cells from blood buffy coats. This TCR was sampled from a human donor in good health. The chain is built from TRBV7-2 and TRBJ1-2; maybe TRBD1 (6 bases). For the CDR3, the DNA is TGTGCCAGCCTTTTAGGGGGGGCGGACTATGGCTACACCTTC. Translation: CASLLGGADYGYTF.